The 19 T cell receptor beta chains given below trace back to one sample, sequenced in a study of blood T cell repertoires in COVID-19. Only in-frame clones appear in the TCRdb table, and some are missing; sequencing was by immunoSEQ multiplex PCR. The sample lists tens of thousands of clones, around 84% seen once, with around 11% in the top ten. The sample taken for sequencing was peripheral blood. The source of these receptors is a man aged 65-85 years with active COVID-19.

The chain couples TRBV9 to TRBJ1-1; possibly TRBD1 for D (5 bases). The CDR3 has 13 residues. From germline, CDR1 is SGDLS and CDR2 YYNGEE. The ends were cut back, 4 bases at V and 1 base at J, with 8 bases in the middle. The CDR3 coding sequence is TGTGCCAGCAGCATCACAGGGAACACTGAAGCTTTCTTT. Translation: CASSITGNTEAFF.

The chain links TRBV2 to TRBJ1-1; D gene unclear. The V and J ends lost 5 bases and 4 bases respectively, with 11 bases between them. The CDR3 sequence is 13 residues long. CDR1 and CDR2 (germline): SNHLY, FYNNEI. For the CDR3, the DNA is TGTGCCAGCAGTTCCTCCAGCGGCACTGAAGCTTTCTTT. As protein: CASSSSSGTEAFF. Full variable domain (outside the CDR3, taken from reference TRBV2 and TRBJ1-1): EPEVTQTPSHQVTQMGQEVILRCVPISNHLYFYWYRQILGQKVEFLVSFYNNEISEKSEIFDDQFSVERPDGSNFTLKIRSTKLEDSAMYFCASSSSSGTEAFFGQGTRLTVV.

This clone was observed a single time. This chain connects TRBV6-1 to TRBJ2-7; 11 bases map to TRBD1. Germline loops: CDR1 MNHNS, CDR2 SASEGT. J was trimmed by 7 bases and V by 0 bases; bases with no gene match: 11. CDR3 size: 17 residues. The CDR3 DNA sequence: TGTGCCAGCAGTGAAGCTATCGCCGGGACAGGGGGGAGTGAGCAGTACTTC. Protein: CASSEAIAGTGGSEQYF.

The CDR3 nucleotides read TGTGCCAGCAGTTTCTACGACACTGAAGCTTTCTTT. This encodes CASSFYDTEAFF. This chain uses TRBV6-6 with TRBJ1-1; D is unclear. V was cut by 4 bases and J by 3 bases, with 6 bases left in between. There are 12 residues in the CDR3. Germline-derived CDR1 and CDR2 are MNHNY and SVGAGI (reference sequence).

In nucleotides, the CDR3 is TGTGCCACCAGCAGAGTACGGGGAGGCGCAGATACGCAGTATTTT. Amino acids: CATSRVRGGADTQYF. The chain carries TRBV15 and TRBJ2-3; a possible D gene is TRBD2 (6 bases). This CDR3 has 15 amino acids. Germline-derived CDR1 and CDR2 are LNHNV and YYDKDF (reference sequence). V lost 1 base, J lost 4 bases, and 12 bases lay in between. The whole variable domain, remainder taken from reference TRBV15 and TRBJ2-3, is DAMVIQNPRYQVTQFGKPVTLSCSQTLNHNVMYWYQQKSSQAPKLLFHYYDKDFNNEADTPDNFQSRRPNTSFCFLDIRSPGLGDTAMYLCATSRVRGGADTQYFGPGTRLTVL.

The chain uses TRBV6-6 and TRBJ1-3; TRBD1 agrees at 7 bases. This CDR3 has 15 amino acids. Unmatched junction bases numbered 5, after V lost 4 bases and J lost 2 bases. The germline gives CDR1 MNHNY, CDR2 SVGAGI (reference sequence). CDR3 DNA: TGTGCCAGCAGTTCCTACAGGGGCACTGGAAACACCATATATTTT. Encoded protein: CASSSYRGTGNTIYF.

V and J are TRBV6-6 and TRBJ2-7; 11 bases fit TRBD1. The germline V gene has CDR1 MNHNY and CDR2 SVGAGI (reference sequence). The V segment lost 0 bases and the J segment 6 bases; nucleotides outside the gene matches: 4. The CDR3 has 15 residues. This chain's CDR3 is CASSYSDRGLSEQYF. The DNA for the CDR3 is TGTGCCAGCAGTTACTCGGACAGGGGGCTCTCCGAGCAGTACTTC.

The chain employs TRBV6-2 or TRBV6-3 and TRBJ1-1; no reliable D call. The CDR3 totals 16 residues. Trimming shortened V by 4 bases and J by 3 bases, and 18 bases separated the two germline ends. CDR1 and CDR2 (germline): MNHEY, SVGEGT. DNA of the CDR3: TGTGCCAGCAGTTTCGGAGTTGGAGGGTATGACACTGAAGCTTTCTTT. Its translation: CASSFGVGGYDTEAFF.

The table lists this clone with a count of one. V and J are TRBV18 and TRBJ2-2; D is ambiguous. Germline V lookup: CDR1 KGHSH, CDR2 LQKENI. This CDR3 is 15 amino acids long. V shed 2 bases and J shed 2 bases, with 9 bases lying between them. The CDR3 DNA reads as TGTGCCAGCTCACCAGGGCCCTCAAACACCGGGGAGCTGTTTTTT. Residues: CASSPGPSNTGELFF. Complete variable domain (other parts from reference TRBV18 and TRBJ2-2): NAGVMQNPRHLVRRRGQEARLRCSPMKGHSHVYWYRQLPEEGLKFMVYLQKENIIDESGMPKERFSAEFPKEGPSILRIQQVVRGDSAAYFCASSPGPSNTGELFFGEGSRLTVL.

V and J are TRBV4-3 and TRBJ2-7, with 7 positions matching TRBD2. The CDR3 is 15 residues long. V trimming: 0 bases; J trimming: 3 bases; junction bases outside the gene matches: 5. Germline V gives CDR1 LGHNA, CDR2 YSLEER. CDR3 in DNA: TGCGCCAGCAGCCAAGATTTGGGAGGGAGCTACGAGCAGTACTTC. The encoded protein is CASSQDLGGSYEQYF.

The gene calls are TRBV7-9 and TRBJ2-2; D perhaps matches TRBD2 (5 bases). This CDR3 is 14 amino acids long. Trimming took off 7 bases at V and 5 bases at J, with 14 bases between the two ends. Germline values: CDR1 SEHNR, CDR2 FQNEAQ (reference sequence). The CDR3 spells CASTIWGDTGELFF. In DNA, the CDR3 is TGTGCCAGCACTATATGGGGAGATACCGGGGAGCTGTTTTTT.

This chain joins TRBV5-1 and TRBJ2-5; D gene unclear. Germline CDR1 is SGHRS and CDR2 is YFSETQ. CDR3 size: 13 residues. Trimming pared 4 bases from V and 1 base from J, leaving 8 bases between. CDR3: CASSPLAQETQYF. The CDR3 bases are TGCGCCAGCAGCCCGTTGGCCCAAGAGACCCAGTACTTC.

The chain joins TRBV6-1 to TRBJ1-5; 8 positions agree with TRBD1. Trimming removed 3 bases from V and 4 bases from J; junction bases left unmatched: 2. The CDR3 extends over 14 amino acids. Looked up from germline, CDR1 is MNHNS and CDR2 is SASEGT. CDR3 loop: CASSDRTGNQPQHF. As DNA, the CDR3 is TGTGCCAGCAGTGACCGGACAGGGAATCAGCCCCAGCATTTT.

This chain joins TRBV6-5 and TRBJ1-6, with D maybe TRBD1 (6 bases). Deletions cut 7 bases from V and 6 bases from J, with 16 bases between. This CDR3 spans 15 amino acids. Germline CDR1 and CDR2: MNHEY and SVGAGI. DNA of the CDR3: TGTGCCAGCACCCGAGAGGGGGTGGGTAATTCACCCCTCCACTTT. Amino acids: CASTREGVGNSPLHF.

The chain recombines TRBV7-2 with TRBJ1-1, with a weak D call TRBD1 (6 bases). Germline CDR1 and CDR2: SGHTA and FQGNSA. The CDR3 is 16 residues long. The V and J ends lost 7 bases and 4 bases respectively, with 22 bases between them. CDR3 region: CASTKPKWGTSTEAFF. In DNA, the CDR3 is TGTGCCAGCACCAAACCAAAGTGGGGGACAAGCACTGAAGCTTTCTTT.

This clone has only one observation. The gene calls are TRBV11-2 and TRBJ2-1, with 8 bases lining up with TRBD2. This CDR3 is 17 amino acids long. CDR1 is SGHAT, CDR2 FQNNGV, per germline. With 6 bases clipped from V and 3 bases from J, the junction kept 13 bases outside the gene matches. The CDR3 region is CASRRRAGGLVYNEQFF. The CDR3 DNA reads TGTGCCAGCAGAAGGCGGGCGGGGGGACTGGTCTACAATGAGCAGTTCTTC.

A single count supports this clone. The genes are TRBV6-6 and TRBJ2-1; 14 positions match TRBD2. Germline V gene data show CDR1 as MNHNY and CDR2 as SVGAGI (reference sequence). Trimming at V came to 2 bases and at J to 10 bases, leaving 4 bases not matched to a gene. The length of the CDR3 is 15 residues. CDR3 nucleotides: TGTGCCAGCAGTTACGGGACTAGCGGGGGTAGGGAGCAGTTCTTC. Amino acid sequence: CASSYGTSGGREQFF.

V is TRBV19 and J is TRBJ1-2; 7 bases fit TRBD1. This CDR3 has 17 residues. CDR1 and CDR2 from the germline V gene are LNHDA and SQIVND (reference sequence). V was pared by 5 bases and J by 2 bases, with 14 bases of the junction left unmatched. In DNA, the CDR3 is TGTGCCAGTAGTTCAGGGGATTGGGACAGCCTGAACTATGGCTACACCTTC. Encoded protein: CASSSGDWDSLNYGYTF.

The table lists this clone with a few counts. CDR3 nucleotide sequence: TGCAGCGTAGCTCTGGGAGGGAGTCTGCGCGAGCAGTACTTC. This translates into CSVALGGSLREQYF. V is TRBV29-1 and J is TRBJ2-7, with 7 bases that match TRBD2. Germline V gene sequence: CDR1 SQVTM, CDR2 ANQGSEA. CDR3 length equals 14 residues. The V segment lost 6 bases and the J segment 6 bases; nucleotides outside the gene matches: 14.